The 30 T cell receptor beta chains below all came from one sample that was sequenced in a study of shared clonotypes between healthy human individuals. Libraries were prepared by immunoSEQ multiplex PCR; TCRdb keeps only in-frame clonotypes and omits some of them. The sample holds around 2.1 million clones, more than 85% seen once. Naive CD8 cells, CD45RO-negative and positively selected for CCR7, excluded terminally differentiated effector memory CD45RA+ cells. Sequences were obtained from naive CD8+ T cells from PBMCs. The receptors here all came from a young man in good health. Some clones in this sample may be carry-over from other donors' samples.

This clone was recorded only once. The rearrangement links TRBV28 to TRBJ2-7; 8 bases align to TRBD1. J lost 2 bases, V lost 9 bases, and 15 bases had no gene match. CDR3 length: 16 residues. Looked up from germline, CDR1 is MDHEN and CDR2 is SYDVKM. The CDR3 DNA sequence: TGTGCCAGTTCCGTGCCAGAGGACAGGGAGGCCTACGAGCAGTACTTC. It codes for CASSVPEDREAYEQYF.

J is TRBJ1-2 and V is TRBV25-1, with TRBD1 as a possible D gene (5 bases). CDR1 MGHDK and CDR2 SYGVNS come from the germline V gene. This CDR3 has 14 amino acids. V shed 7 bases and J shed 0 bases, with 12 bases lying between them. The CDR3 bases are TGTGCCAGCATGGGGGTTGGCGCTAACTATGGCTACACCTTC. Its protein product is CASMGVGANYGYTF.

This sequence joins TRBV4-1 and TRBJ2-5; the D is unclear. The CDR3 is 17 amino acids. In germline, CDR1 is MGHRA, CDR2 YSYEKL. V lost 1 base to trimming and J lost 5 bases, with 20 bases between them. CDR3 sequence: CASSQAGGIVSVETQYF. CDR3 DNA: TGCGCCAGCAGCCAAGCGGGCGGTATCGTGAGCGTTGAGACCCAGTACTTC.

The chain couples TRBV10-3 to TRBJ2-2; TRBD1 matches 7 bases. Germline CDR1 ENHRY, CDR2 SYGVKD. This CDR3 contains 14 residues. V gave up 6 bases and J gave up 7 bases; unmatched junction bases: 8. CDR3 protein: CAIRDTGVSGELFF. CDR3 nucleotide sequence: TGTGCCATCAGAGATACAGGGGTGAGCGGGGAGCTGTTTTTT.

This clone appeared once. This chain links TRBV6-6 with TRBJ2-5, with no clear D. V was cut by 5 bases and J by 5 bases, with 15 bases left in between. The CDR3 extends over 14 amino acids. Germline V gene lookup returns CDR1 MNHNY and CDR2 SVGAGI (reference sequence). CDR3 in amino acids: CASSKIDQMETQYF. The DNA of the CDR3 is TGTGCCAGCAGTAAAATAGACCAGATGGAGACCCAGTACTTC.

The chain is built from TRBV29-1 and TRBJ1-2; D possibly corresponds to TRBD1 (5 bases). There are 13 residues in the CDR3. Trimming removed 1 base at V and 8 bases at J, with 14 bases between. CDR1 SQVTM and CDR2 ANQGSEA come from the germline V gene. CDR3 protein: CSVEVGGRGGYTF. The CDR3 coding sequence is TGCAGCGTTGAAGTCGGGGGAAGGGGAGGCTACACCTTC. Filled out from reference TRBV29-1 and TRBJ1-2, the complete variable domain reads SAVISQKPSRDICQRGTSLTIQCQVDSQVTMMFWYRQQPGQSLTLIATANQGSEATYESGFVIDKFPISRPNLTFSTLTVSNMSPEDSSIYLCSVEVGGRGGYTFGSGTRLTVV.

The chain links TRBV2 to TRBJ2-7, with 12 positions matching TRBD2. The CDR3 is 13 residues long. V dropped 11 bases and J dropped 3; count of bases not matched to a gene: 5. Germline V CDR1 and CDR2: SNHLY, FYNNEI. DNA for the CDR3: TGTGCCTCACGGACTAGCGGGGACTACGAGCAGTACTTC. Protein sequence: CASRTSGDYEQYF.

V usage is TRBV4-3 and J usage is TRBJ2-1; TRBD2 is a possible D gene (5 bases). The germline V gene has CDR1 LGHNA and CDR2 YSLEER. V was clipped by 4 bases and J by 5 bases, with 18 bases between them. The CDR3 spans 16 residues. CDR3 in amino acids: CASSPLLEGKNNEQFF. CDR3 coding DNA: TGCGCCAGCAGCCCTCTCCTTGAGGGAAAAAACAATGAGCAGTTCTTC.

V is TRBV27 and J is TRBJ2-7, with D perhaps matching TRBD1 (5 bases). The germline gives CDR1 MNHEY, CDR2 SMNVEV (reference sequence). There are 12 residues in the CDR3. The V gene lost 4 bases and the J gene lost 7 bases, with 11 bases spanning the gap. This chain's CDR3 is CASSSAGKEQYF. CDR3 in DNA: TGTGCCAGCAGTTCGGCAGGGAAAGAGCAGTACTTC.

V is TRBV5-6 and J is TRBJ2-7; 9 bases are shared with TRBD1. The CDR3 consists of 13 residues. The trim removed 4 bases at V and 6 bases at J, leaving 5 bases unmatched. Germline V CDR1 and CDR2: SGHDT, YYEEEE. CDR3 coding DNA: TGTGCCAGCAGCGGGGGACAGGGTGGCGAGCAGTACTTC. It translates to CASSGGQGGEQYF.

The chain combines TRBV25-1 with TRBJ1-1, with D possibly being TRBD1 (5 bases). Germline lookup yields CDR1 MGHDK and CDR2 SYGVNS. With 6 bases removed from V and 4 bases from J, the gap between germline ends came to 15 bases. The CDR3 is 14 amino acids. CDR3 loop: CASSPGNGGTEAFF. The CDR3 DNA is TGTGCCAGCAGCCCAGGGAACGGCGGCACTGAAGCTTTCTTT.

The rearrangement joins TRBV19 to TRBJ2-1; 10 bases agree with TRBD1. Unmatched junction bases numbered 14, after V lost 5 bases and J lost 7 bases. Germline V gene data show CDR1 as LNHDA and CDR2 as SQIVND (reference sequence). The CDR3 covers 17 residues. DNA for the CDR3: TGTGCCAGTAGTCCACTAGAGGGGACAGGGGTTCGTAATGAGCAGTTCTTC. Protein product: CASSPLEGTGVRNEQFF.

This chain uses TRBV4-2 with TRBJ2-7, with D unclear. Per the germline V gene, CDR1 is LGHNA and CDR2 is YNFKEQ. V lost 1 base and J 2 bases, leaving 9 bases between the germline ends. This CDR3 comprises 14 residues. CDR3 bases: TGTGCCAGCAGCCAAGTCGCGAGGACCTACGAGCAGTACTTC. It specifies CASSQVARTYEQYF.

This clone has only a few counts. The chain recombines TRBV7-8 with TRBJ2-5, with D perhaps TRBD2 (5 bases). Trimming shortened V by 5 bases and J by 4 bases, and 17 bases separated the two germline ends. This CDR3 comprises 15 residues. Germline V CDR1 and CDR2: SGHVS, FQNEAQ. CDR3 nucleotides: TGTGCCAGCAGCCTCGAACTTCTAGCCCCAGAGACCCAGTACTTC. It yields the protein CASSLELLAPETQYF.

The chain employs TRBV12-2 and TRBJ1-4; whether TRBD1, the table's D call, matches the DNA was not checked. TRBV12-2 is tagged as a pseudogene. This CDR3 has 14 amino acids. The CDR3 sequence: CASRTGRNNEKLFF. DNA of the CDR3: TGTGCAAGTCGCACAGGGCGGAATAATGAAAAACTGTTTTTT.

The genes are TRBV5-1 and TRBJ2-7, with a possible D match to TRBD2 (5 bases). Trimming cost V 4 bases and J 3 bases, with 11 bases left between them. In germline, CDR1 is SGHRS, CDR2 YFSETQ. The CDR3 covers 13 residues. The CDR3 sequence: CASSSGILYEQYF. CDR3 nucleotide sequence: TGCGCCAGCAGCAGCGGTATACTCTACGAGCAGTACTTC.

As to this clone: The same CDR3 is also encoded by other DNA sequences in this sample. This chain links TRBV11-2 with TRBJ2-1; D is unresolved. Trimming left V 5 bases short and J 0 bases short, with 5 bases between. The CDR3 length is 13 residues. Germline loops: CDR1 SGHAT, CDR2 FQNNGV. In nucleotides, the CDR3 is TGTGCCAGCAGCCTCGGCTCCTACAATGAGCAGTTCTTC. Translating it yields CASSLGSYNEQFF. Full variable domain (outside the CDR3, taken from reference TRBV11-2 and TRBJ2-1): EAGVAQSPRYKIIEKRQSVAFWCNPISGHATLYWYQQILGQGPKLLIQFQNNGVVDDSQLPKDRFSAERLKGVDSTLKIQPAKLEDSAVYLCASSLGSYNEQFFGPGTRLTVL.

The CDR3 DNA sequence: TGTGCCAGCAGCGGGACCGGGACTAGCGGGAGAAAGGCGTACGAGCAGTACTTC. Translating it yields CASSGTGTSGRKAYEQYF. The V and J genes are TRBV5-4 and TRBJ2-7, with 14 bases matching TRBD2. The CDR3 contains 18 residues. Trimming at V came to 4 bases and at J to 4 bases, leaving 13 bases not matched to a gene. Germline loops: CDR1 SGHNT, CDR2 YYREEE (reference sequence).

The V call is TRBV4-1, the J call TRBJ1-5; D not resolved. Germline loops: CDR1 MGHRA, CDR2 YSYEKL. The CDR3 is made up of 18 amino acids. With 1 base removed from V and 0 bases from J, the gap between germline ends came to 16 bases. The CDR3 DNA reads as TGCGCCAGCAGCCAAGCCCCCGACATGACTTATAGCAATCAGCCCCAGCATTTT. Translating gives CASSQAPDMTYSNQPQHF.

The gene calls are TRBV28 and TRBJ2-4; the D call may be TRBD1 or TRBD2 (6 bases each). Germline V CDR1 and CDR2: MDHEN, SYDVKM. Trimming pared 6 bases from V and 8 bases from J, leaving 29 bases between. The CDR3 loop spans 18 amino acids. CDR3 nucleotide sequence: TGTGCCAGCAGCTCTCGGGGGCCCGACAGTCCGGGGGAGGACATTCAGTACTTC. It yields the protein CASSSRGPDSPGEDIQYF.

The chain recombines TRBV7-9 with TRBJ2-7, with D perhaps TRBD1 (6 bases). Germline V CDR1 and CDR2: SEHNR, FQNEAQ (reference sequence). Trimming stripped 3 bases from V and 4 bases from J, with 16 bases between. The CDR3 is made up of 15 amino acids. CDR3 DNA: TGTGCCAGCAGCTTGAGCACACAGGGTGAATACGAGCAGTACTTC. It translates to CASSLSTQGEYEQYF.

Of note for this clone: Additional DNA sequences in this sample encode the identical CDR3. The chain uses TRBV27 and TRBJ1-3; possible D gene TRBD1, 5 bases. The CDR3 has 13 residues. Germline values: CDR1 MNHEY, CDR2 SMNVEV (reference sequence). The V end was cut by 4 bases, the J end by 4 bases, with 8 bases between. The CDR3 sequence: CASSSRVGNTIYF. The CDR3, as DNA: TGTGCCAGCAGTTCCAGGGTCGGAAACACCATATATTTT.

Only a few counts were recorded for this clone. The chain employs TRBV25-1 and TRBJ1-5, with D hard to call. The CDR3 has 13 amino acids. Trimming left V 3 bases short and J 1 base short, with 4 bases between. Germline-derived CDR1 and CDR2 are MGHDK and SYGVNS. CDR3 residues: CASSELSNQPQHF. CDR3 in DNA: TGTGCCAGCAGTGAGTTAAGCAATCAGCCCCAGCATTTT.

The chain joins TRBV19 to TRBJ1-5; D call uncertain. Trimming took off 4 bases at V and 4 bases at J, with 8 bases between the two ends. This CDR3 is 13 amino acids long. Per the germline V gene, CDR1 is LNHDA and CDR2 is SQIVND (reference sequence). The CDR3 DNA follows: TGTGCCAGTAGTAGTTGGTTAAATCAGCCCCAGCATTTT. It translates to CASSSWLNQPQHF.

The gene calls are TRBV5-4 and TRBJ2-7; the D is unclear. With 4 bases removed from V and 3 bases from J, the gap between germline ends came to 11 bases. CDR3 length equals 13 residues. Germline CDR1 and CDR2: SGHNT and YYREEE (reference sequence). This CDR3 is CASSLRPIYEQYF. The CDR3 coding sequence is TGTGCCAGCAGCCTTCGACCGATCTACGAGCAGTACTTC.

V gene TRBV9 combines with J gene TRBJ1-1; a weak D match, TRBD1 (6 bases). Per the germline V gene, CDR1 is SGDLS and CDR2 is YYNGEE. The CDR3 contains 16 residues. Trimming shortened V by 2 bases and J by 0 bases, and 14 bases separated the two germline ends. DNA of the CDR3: TGTGCCAGCAGCGTTGGGGGGCCGCTGGTGAACACTGAAGCTTTCTTT. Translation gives CASSVGGPLVNTEAFF.

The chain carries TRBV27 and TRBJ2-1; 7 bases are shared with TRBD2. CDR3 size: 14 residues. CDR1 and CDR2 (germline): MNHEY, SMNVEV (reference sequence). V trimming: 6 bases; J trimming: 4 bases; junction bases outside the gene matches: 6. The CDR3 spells CASRLTSAYNEQFF. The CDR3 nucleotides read TGTGCCAGCAGACTCACTAGCGCATACAATGAGCAGTTCTTC.

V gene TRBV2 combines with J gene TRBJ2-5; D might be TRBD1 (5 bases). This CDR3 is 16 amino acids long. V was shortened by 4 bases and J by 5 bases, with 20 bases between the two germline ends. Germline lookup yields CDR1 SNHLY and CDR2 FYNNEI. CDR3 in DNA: TGTGCCAGCAGTGTCCTCCATATCGACAGTCGTGAGACCCAGTACTTC. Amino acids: CASSVLHIDSRETQYF.

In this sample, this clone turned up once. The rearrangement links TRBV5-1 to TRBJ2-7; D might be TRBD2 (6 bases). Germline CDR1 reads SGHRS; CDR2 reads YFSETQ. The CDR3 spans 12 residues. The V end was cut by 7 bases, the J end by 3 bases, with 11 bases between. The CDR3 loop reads CASRGSRYEQYF. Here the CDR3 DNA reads TGCGCCAGCCGGGGGAGCCGCTACGAGCAGTACTTC.

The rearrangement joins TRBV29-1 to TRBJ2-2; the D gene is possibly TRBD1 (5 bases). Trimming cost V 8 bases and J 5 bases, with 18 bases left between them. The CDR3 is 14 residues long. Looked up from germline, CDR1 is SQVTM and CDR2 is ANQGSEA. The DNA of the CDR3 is TGCAGCACCCGTGGTGGGGCTAAAACCGGGGAGCTGTTTTTT. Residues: CSTRGGAKTGELFF.